The source of this T cell receptor beta chain is a study of blood T cell repertoires in COVID-19. With 2 bases removed from V and 4 bases from J, the gap between germline ends came to 11 bases. This CDR3 has 14 residues. In germline, CDR1 is MDHEN, CDR2 SYDVKM. Enrollees, roughly 18 to 89 years old, lived in approximately 25 US areas. Cohort 3 recovery required two negative PCRs, clearance, or symptom resolution. Assay used: immunoSEQ multiplex PCR; TCRdb lists only in-frame clones, some missing. The top ten hold around 5% of the sample, which has around 300,000 clones, 88% seen once. The table lists this clone with a few counts.

The sequenced sample was PBMCs or T cells enriched from blood (not recorded which). This TCR derives from a man aged 30 to 39 who had recovered from COVID-19. The J gene is TRBJ1-1, the V gene TRBV28; possible D gene TRBD1, 5 bases. CDR3 DNA: TGTGCCAGCAGTTTAGTCTCTAGGGGCACTGAAGCTTTCTTT. Translating gives CASSLVSRGTEAFF.